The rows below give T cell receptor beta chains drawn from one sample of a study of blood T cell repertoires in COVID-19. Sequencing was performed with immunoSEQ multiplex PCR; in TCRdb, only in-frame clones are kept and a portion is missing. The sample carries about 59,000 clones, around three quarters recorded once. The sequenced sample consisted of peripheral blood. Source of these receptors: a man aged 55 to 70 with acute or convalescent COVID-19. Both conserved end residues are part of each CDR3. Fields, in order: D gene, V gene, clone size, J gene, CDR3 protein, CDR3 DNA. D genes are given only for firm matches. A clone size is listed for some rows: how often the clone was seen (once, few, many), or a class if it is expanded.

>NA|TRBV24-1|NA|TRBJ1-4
CATSDPLYEKLFF
TGTGCCACCAGTGACCCCCTTTATGAAAAACTGTTTTTT
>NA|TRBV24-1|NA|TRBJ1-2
CATSDSRRKAGGYTF
TGTGCCACCAGTGACTCCCGGAGAAAGGCGGGCGGCTACACCTTC
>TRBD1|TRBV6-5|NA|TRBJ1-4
CASSLNRGANEKLFF
TGTGCCAGCAGCCTTAACAGGGGAGCTAATGAAAAACTGTTTTTT
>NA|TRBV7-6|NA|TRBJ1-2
CASSLDLPWQGGGYTF
TGTGCCAGCAGCTTAGACCTCCCCTGGCAGGGAGGGGGCTACACCTTC
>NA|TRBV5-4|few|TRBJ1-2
CASSLERGFGYGYTF
TGTGCCAGCAGCTTGGAACGGGGTTTTGGGTATGGCTACACCTTC
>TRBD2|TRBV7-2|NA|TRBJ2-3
CASSTGLAGNSDTQYF
TGTGCCAGCAGCACGGGACTAGCGGGAAATTCAGATACGCAGTATTTT
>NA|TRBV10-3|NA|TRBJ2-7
CAISQGPEQYF
TGTGCCATCAGCCAGGGGCCCGAGCAGTACTTC
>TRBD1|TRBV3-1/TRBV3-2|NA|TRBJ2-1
CASSHQGVVSEQFF
TGTGCCAGCAGCCACCAGGGGGTGGTCAGTGAGCAGTTCTTC
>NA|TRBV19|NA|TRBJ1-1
CASSIRVGGTEAFF
TGTGCCAGTAGTATAAGAGTAGGGGGCACTGAAGCTTTCTTT
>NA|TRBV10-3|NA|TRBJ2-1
CAISESEFLANNEQFF
TGTGCCATCAGTGAGTCGGAGTTTCTAGCAAACAATGAGCAGTTCTTC
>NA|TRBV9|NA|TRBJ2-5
CASSTGRIWQETQYF
TGTGCCAGCAGCACCGGCAGGATCTGGCAAGAGACCCAGTACTTC
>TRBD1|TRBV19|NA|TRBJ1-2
CASADRGDGYTF
TGTGCCAGTGCGGACAGGGGCGATGGCTACACCTTC
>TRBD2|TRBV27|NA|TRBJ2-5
CASNPGASGTGTQYF
TGTGCCAGCAACCCTGGGGCTAGCGGAACGGGGACCCAGTACTTC
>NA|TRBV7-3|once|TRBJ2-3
CASSLNPSTDTQYF
TGTGCCAGCAGCTTAAATCCTAGCACAGATACGCAGTATTTT
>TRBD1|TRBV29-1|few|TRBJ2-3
CSVGQGVTDTQYF
TGCAGCGTTGGACAGGGGGTAACAGATACGCAGTATTTT
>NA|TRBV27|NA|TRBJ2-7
CASSHRDSIAYEQYF
TGTGCCAGCAGCCACCGGGACTCGATAGCCTACGAGCAGTACTTC
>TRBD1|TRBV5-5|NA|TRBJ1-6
CASSKGQGSPLHF
TGTGCCAGCAGCAAGGGACAGGGTTCACCCCTCCACTTT
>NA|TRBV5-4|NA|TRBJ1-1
CASSPTGDDTEAFF
TGTGCCAGCAGCCCTACAGGAGACGACACTGAAGCTTTCTTT
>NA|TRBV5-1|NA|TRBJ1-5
CASSPQGNQPQHF
TGCGCCAGCAGCCCCCAGGGAAATCAGCCCCAGCATTTT
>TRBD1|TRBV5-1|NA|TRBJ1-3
CASSWGQRLGNTIYF
TGCGCCAGCAGCTGGGGACAGAGACTTGGAAACACCATATATTTT
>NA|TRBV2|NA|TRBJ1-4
CASRGSGATNEKLFF
TGTGCCAGCAGGGGCTCAGGTGCAACTAATGAAAAACTGTTTTTT
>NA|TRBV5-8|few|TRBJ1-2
CASSYQTLGYGYTF
TGTGCCAGCAGCTACCAGACCCTAGGCTATGGCTACACCTTC
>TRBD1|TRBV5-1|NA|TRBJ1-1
CASSGTGGTSSTEAFF
TGCGCCAGCAGCGGGACAGGGGGAACTTCGAGCACTGAAGCTTTCTTT
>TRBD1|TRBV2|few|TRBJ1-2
CAILLGGEDGYTF
TGTGCCATTCTGTTAGGGGGCGAGGATGGCTACACCTTC
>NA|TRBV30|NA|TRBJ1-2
CAWSGAPIYGYTF
TGTGCCTGGAGTGGGGCACCTATCTATGGCTACACCTTC
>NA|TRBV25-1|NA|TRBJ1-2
CASSPVGGRGDGYTF
TGTGCCAGCAGTCCCGTGGGGGGGCGCGGGGACGGCTACACCTTC
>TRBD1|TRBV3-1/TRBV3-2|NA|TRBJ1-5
CASSSGTDYSNQPQHF
TGTGCCAGCAGCTCTGGGACAGACTATAGCAATCAGCCCCAGCATTTT
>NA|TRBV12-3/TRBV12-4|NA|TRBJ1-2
CASSYTSLGGYTF
TGTGCCAGCAGCTACACCTCCCTAGGTGGCTACACCTTC
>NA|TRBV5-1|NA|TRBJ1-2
CASSPGGYYTF
TGCGCCAGCAGCCCAGGAGGATACTACACCTTC
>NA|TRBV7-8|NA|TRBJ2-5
CASSPQETQYF
TGTGCCAGCAGCCCTCAAGAGACCCAGTACTTC
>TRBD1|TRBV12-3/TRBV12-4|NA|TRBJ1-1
CASHRGADTEAFF
TGTGCCAGCCACAGGGGGGCGGACACTGAAGCTTTCTTT
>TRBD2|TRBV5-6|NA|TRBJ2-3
CASSSFYSTSGHSTDTQYF
TGTGCCAGCAGCTCTTTTTACTCTACTAGCGGGCACAGCACAGATACGCAGTATTTT
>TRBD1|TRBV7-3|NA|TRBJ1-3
CASSPPQGLSGNTIYF
TGTGCCAGCAGCCCCCCACAGGGGCTGTCTGGAAACACCATATATTTT
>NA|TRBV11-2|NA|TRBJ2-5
CASSSQYSETQYF
TGTGCCAGCAGCTCCCAATACTCGGAGACCCAGTACTTC
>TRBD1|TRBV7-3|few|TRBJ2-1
CASRERQGSSYNEQFF
TGTGCCAGCAGGGAACGACAGGGGAGCTCCTACAATGAGCAGTTCTTC
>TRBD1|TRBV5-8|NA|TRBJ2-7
CASSTGTVDYEQYF
TGTGCCAGCAGCACAGGGACAGTAGACTACGAGCAGTACTTC
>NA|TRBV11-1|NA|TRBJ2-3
CASSLNRVTDTQYF
TGTGCCAGCAGCTTAAACCGGGTCACGGATACGCAGTATTTT
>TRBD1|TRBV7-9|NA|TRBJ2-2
CASSLGTGYDTGELFF
TGTGCCAGCAGCCTTGGGACAGGGTACGACACCGGGGAGCTGTTTTTT
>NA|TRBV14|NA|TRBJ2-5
CASSRQVGQGKETQYF
TGTGCCAGCAGCCGACAGGTGGGGCAGGGAAAAGAGACCCAGTACTTC
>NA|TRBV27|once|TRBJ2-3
CASSPLGGITDTQYF
TGTGCCAGCAGTCCACTAGGCGGAATCACAGATACGCAGTATTTT
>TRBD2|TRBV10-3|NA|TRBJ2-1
CAISDEPGLDVGHNEQFF
TGTGCCATCAGTGATGAACCGGGACTAGATGTTGGCCACAATGAGCAGTTCTTC
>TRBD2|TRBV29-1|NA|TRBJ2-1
CSGSASGVSYNEQFF
TGCAGCGGGTCGGCTAGCGGGGTCTCCTACAATGAGCAGTTCTTC
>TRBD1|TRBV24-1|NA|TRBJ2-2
CATRGQGNTGELFF
TGTGCCACCAGAGGACAGGGGAACACCGGGGAGCTGTTTTTT
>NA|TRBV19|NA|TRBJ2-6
CASSIERAGANVLTF
TGTGCCAGTAGTATAGAGAGGGCTGGGGCCAACGTCCTGACTTTC
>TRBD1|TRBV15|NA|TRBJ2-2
CATNTGGSTGELFF
TGTGCCACAAACACAGGGGGCTCAACCGGGGAGCTGTTTTTT
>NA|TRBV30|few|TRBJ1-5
CAWTHRAPNNQPQHF
TGTGCCTGGACTCACAGGGCACCGAACAATCAGCCCCAGCATTTT
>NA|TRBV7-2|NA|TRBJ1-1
CASSKTQAVGTEAFF
TGTGCCAGCAGTAAGACCCAGGCAGTGGGTACTGAAGCTTTCTTT
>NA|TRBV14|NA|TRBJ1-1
CASSQTKNTEAFF
TGTGCCAGCAGCCAAACTAAGAACACTGAAGCTTTCTTT
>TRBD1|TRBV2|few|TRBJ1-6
CASSARTGANSPLHF
TGTGCCAGCAGTGCCCGGACAGGGGCCAATTCACCCCTCCACTTT
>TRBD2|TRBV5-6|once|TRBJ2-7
CASSLGLAGGYEQYF
TGTGCCAGCAGCTTGGGTCTAGCGGGAGGATACGAGCAGTACTTC